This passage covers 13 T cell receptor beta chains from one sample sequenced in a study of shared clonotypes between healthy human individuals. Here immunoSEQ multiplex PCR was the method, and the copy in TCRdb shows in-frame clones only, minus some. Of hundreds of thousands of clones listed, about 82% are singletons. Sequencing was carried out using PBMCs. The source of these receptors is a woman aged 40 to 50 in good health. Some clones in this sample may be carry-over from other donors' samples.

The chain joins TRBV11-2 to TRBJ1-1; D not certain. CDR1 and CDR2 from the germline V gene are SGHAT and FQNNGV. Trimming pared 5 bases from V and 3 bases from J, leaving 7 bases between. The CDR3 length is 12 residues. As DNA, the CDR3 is TGTGCCAGCAGCAAGTGGGACACTGAAGCTTTCTTT. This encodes CASSKWDTEAFF.

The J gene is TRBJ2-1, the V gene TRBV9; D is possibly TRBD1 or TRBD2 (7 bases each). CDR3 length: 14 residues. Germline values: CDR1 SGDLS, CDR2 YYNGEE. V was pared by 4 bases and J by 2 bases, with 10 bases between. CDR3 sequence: CASSQGGTYNEQFF. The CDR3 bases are TGTGCCAGCAGCCAGGGGGGGACCTACAATGAGCAGTTCTTC.

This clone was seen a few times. CDR3: CASKQGDLATEAFF. The CDR3 nucleotides read TGTGCCAGCAAACAGGGGGACCTGGCCACTGAAGCTTTCTTT. This sequence joins TRBV2 and TRBJ1-1; 8 positions match TRBD1. J lost 4 bases, V lost 7 bases, and 8 bases had no gene match. CDR3 length: 14 residues. Looked up from germline, CDR1 is SNHLY and CDR2 is FYNNEI.

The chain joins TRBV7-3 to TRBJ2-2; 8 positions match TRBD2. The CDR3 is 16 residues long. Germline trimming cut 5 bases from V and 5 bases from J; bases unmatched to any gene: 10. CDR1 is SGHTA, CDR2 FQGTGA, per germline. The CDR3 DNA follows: TGTGCCAGCAGCCCCCATTCGGGAGGGGGGACCGGGGAGCTGTTTTTT. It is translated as CASSPHSGGGTGELFF. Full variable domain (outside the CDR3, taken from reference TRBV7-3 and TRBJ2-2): GAGVSQTPSNKVTEKGKYVELRCDPISGHTALYWYRQSLGQGPEFLIYFQGTGAADDSGLPNDRFFAVRPEGSVSTLKIQRTERGDSAVYLCASSPHSGGGTGELFFGEGSRLTVL.

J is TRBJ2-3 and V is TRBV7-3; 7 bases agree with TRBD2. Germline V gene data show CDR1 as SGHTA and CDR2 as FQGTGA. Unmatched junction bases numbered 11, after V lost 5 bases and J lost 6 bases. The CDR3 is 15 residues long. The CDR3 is CASSPKRAGDDTQYF. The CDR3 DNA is TGTGCCAGCAGCCCAAAGCGGGCGGGGGATGATACGCAGTATTTT.

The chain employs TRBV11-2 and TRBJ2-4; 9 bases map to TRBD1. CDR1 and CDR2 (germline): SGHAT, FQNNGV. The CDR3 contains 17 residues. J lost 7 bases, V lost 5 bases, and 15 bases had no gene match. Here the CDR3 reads CASSPLYGTGSLNIQYF. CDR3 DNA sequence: TGTGCCAGCAGCCCGCTTTACGGGACAGGGTCTTTGAACATTCAGTACTTC. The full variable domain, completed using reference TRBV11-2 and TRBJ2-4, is EAGVAQSPRYKIIEKRQSVAFWCNPISGHATLYWYQQILGQGPKLLIQFQNNGVVDDSQLPKDRFSAERLKGVDSTLKIQPAKLEDSAVYLCASSPLYGTGSLNIQYFGAGTRLSVL.

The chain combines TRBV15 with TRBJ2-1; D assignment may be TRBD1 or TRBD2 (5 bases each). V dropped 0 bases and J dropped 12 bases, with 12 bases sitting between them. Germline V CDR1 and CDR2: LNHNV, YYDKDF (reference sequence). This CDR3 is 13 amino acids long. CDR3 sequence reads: CATSRDEGRGQFF. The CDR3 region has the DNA TGTGCCACCAGCAGAGATGAGGGGCGCGGGCAGTTCTTC.

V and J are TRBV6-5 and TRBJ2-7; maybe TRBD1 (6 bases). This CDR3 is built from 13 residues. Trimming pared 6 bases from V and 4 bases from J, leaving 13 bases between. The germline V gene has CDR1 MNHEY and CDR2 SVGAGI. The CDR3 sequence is CASSPRGQYEQYF. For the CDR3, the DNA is TGTGCCAGCAGCCCACGCGGACAGTACGAGCAGTACTTC.

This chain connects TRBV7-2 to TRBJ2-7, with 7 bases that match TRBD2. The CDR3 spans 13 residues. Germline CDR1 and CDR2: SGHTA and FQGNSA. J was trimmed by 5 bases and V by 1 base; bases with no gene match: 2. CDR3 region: CASSLGLANEQYF. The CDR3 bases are TGTGCCAGCAGCTTAGGACTAGCAAACGAGCAGTACTTC.

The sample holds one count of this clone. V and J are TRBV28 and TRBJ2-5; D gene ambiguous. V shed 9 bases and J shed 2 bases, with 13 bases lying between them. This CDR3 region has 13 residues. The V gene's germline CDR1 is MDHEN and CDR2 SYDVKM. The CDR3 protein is CASSPLWQETQYF. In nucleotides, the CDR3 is TGTGCCAGTTCACCTCTCTGGCAAGAGACCCAGTACTTC.

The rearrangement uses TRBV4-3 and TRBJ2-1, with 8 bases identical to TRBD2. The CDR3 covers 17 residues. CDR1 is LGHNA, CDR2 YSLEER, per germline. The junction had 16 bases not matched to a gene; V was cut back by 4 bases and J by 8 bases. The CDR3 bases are TGCGCCAGCAGCCCCTCAGCCGGGACTAGATATGGAGATGAGCAGTTCTTC. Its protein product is CASSPSAGTRYGDEQFF.

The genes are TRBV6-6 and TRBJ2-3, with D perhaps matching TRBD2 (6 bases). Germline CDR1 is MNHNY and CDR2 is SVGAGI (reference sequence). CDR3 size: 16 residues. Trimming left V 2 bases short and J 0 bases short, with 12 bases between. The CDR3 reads CASSYGGSTSTDTQYF. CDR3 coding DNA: TGTGCCAGCAGTTACGGGGGGTCCACTAGCACAGATACGCAGTATTTT.

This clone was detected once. The CDR3 spells CASSAAFRAAQVADTQYF. CDR3 nucleotide sequence: TGTGCCAGCAGCGCCGCTTTTCGGGCTGCGCAGGTGGCGGATACGCAGTATTTT. This rearrangement joins TRBV9 to TRBJ2-3; unclear D gene. Germline V CDR1 and CDR2: SGDLS, YYNGEE. The CDR3 loop spans 18 amino acids. Trimming shortened V by 3 bases and J by 6 bases, and 26 bases separated the two germline ends.